This TCR beta chain was identified in a study of blood T cells in healthy people across ages. Study results and limitations: The authors considered diversity estimates from one million T cells to be underestimates.

This clonotype was seen ten or more times. The antigen remains unidentified. Isolation of PBMCs gave at least 7 million cells per sample. Trimming removed 2 bases at V and 2 bases at J, with 15 bases between. The germline V gene has CDR1 SGHRS and CDR2 YFSETQ. The CDR3 covers 16 residues. The authors ran a second PCR of about 7 to 12 cycles using a sample-barcoded 5' primer and a J-beta primer mix. All cDNA molecules were each tagged by a template-switch adaptor with 12 random nucleotides. All samples yielded 3 million or more CDR3-containing paired-end reads. TCRdb analysed the 5' RACE reads with MiXCR anew, one entry per CDR3 protein. This table has some 900,000 distinct CDR3 sequences, about 30% appearing once.

The sample comprised blood. The rearrangement links TRBV5-1 to TRBJ2-3; D is uncertain. The source is a woman of 80 years or more in good health. The CDR3 sequence: CASSFTQSADTDTQYF. CDR3 coding DNA: TGCGCCAGCAGCTTTACACAGTCGGCTGACACAGATACGCAGTATTTT.